This T cell receptor (beta chain) was profiled in a study of cytomegalovirus exposure and HLA in healthy donors. The PCR was carried out with 60 Vbeta primers and 13 Jbeta primers. The table came from immunoSEQ multiplex PCR; TCRdb's copy has only in-frame clones and leaves some out. The sample includes about 140,000 clones, over 70% seen only once; the top ten take about 3.1%. The CDR3 spans 15 residues. The V and J ends lost 0 bases and 5 bases respectively, with 12 bases between them. Germline loops: CDR1 SGHRS, CDR2 YFSETQ. The clonotype was recovered from a male donor in good health and CMV-seronegative. The source material was PBMCs. The V and J genes are TRBV5-1 and TRBJ1-5; D might be TRBD1 (5 bases). The CDR3 protein is CASSLAGQGHQPQHF. The CDR3 DNA reads as TGCGCCAGCAGCTTGGCCGGCCAGGGTCATCAGCCCCAGCATTTT.